This T cell receptor (beta chain) is drawn from a study of T cells after yellow fever vaccination (dated by TCRdb to about 2019). Describing the broader study: The SMART-Seq v4 Ultra Low Input RNA kit was used to prepare libraries from fractions with low cell numbers. To follow T-cell clones before and after primary and booster YFV17D yellow fever vaccination, bulk TCR alpha and beta repertoires were sequenced over time. Two healthy male donors made up the cohort, one aged 18 to 29 years and the other aged 30 to 39 years. Blood samples were taken at several timepoints before and after primary and secondary immunization, and bulk PBMC replicates and cell subsets were isolated.

On this clonotype itself: There is no known antigen for this receptor. No much larger clone exists at a distance of one base, and base qualities are not known.

General conclusions and limits of the study: A small share of clonotypes occurred in both CD4 and CD8 compartments, likely arising from convergent recombination. Most clones expanded after primary vaccination (roughly 96% of CD4 and roughly 88% of CD8) were re-detected after the booster, suggesting that broad memory maintenance occurred. FACS-sorted repertoires could contain abundant contaminating clonotypes from the bulk population, so computational filtering was required. Compared with the primary T-cell response, the secondary T-cell response was faster but weaker, reaching its peak on day 5 rather than on day 15. Only two donors were included in the study, so the extent to which the findings can be generalized is limited.

Based on the germline V gene (reference sequence), the CDR1 and CDR2 sequences are MNHEY and SMNVEV. CDR3 length: 17 amino acids, cysteine to phenylalanine. The only DNA kept is the CDR3, 51 bases in frame from the first base. Germline trimming amounts to 8 bases on V and 10 bases on J, with 23 as the count of junction bases outside the gene matches. The treatment or condition label for this specimen denotes: live attenuated yellow fever vaccine strain. At each blood-draw timepoint, two biological replicates of bulk PBMCs were collected. PBMCs were isolated from peripheral blood using a standard Ficoll-Paque protocol. RNA was extracted with TriZol from bulk PBMCs, CD4 and CD8 fractions, and dextramer-positive and dextramer-negative fractions. Synthesis of TCR cDNA relied on 5'RACE template switching, a step that introduced a universal primer site along with unique molecular identifiers. Priming for cDNA synthesis came from both the TCR alpha and TCR beta constant segments. Library amplification involved two PCR steps, and the second step added sample barcodes and sequencing adapters. Sequencing of libraries was done on Illumina HiSeq 2500 (2x100 bp) or NovaSeq (2x150 bp). As for the authors' bioinformatics: MIGEC was used to demultiplex reads and collapse the reads into UMI consensus sequences, and MiXCR was used for V(D)J alignment. Clonotypes responding to the vaccine were identified with edgeR on replicate PBMC samples, with the criteria of FDR below 0.01 and a log2 fold change above 5 up to day 15. Bulk clonotypes were assigned CD4 or CD8 identity according to which sequenced CD4 or CD8 repertoire held them at higher abundance. The public reads were run again by TCRdb, first through fastp at Q25 and then through MiXCR, and only productive beta chains were kept. Each CDR3 protein appears once, grouped with its most common genes and DNA. TCRdb's processing, not the authors', yielded these V and J calls. This sample is represented by under 600,000 distinct CDR3 sequences; 21% of them were singletons. The ten largest clones capture approximately 15% of the sample.

The chain is assembled from TRBV27 and TRBJ2-1; TRBD2 fits 7 bases in the junction. Material: PBMCs, obtained roughly 20 days after the first yellow fever vaccination. The clonotype comes from a man between 18 and 29 years old who received the YFV17D yellow fever vaccine. This receptor carries the CDR3 CASYLIGPAGPLIEQFF. The DNA reads as follows: TGTGCCAGCTATCTAATCGGCCCAGCGGGGCCGCTGATAGAGCAGTTCTTC.